This T cell receptor (beta chain) was documented in a study of blood T cell repertoires in COVID-19. Authors' methods: By means of reference gene primer amplification, nucleated cell counts were estimated. The protocol was immunoSEQ multiplex PCR, while the TCRdb copy is restricted to in-frame clones and leaves out a portion. For V, J and clone size, that table is used; D and trimming come from the DNA. The sample carries about 260,000 clones, 85% to 90% recorded once. V was clipped by 4 bases and J by 2 bases; unmatched bases: 3. CDR1 and CDR2 from the germline V gene are MRHNA and SNTAGT. CDR3 length: 15 residues.

Sequenced material: PBMCs or T cells enriched from blood (not recorded which). The J gene is TRBJ2-7, the V gene TRBV6-4, with 12 bases fitting TRBD2. The receptor was isolated from a woman in her 30s with acute COVID-19. CDR3 coding DNA: TGTGCCAGCAGTGCCCCTAGCGGGAGGGCCTACGAGCAGTACTTC. Translating gives CASSAPSGRAYEQYF.